This T cell receptor beta chain comes out of a study of chemoradiotherapy in HPV16-positive cancers (dated by TCRdb to 2021 to 2024). Describing the broader study: Using functional T-cell assays on cells from a couple of HPV16-positive patients, the researchers defined candidate HPV-specific T-cell clones and common TCR motifs. The study asked whether T-cell immunity to the HPV oncoproteins E6 and E7 changes during chemoradiotherapy and whether this immunity affects survival. TCR repertoires from over 80 patients with HPV-related cancers were then used to track the candidate HPV-specific TCRs and motifs. Overall study results and their limits: Improved recurrence-free survival in HPV16-positive patients was associated with expansion of HPV-responsive T cells during chemoradiotherapy. Expansion of candidate HPV-specific clones and E7-related TCR motifs was observed in the tumor microenvironment during treatment, whereas no such expansion was observed for non-HPV-specific T cells. Only a couple of HPV16-positive patients were used to derive the functional definition of HPV-specific T cells, and the survival association was reported for HPV16-positive patients.

Notes on this clone: Its antigen is not yet known. No much larger clonotype is one base removed from it; base qualities were not supplied.

Repertoires were sampled repeatedly over the course of chemoradiotherapy so that clonal expansion in the tumor microenvironment could be followed. Reading from cysteine to phenylalanine, the CDR3 counts 13 amino acids. Solely the CDR3 DNA is kept, with 39 bases framed from the first base. Between the V and J ends, shortened by 1 base and 8 bases respectively, the junction contains 9 bases. Looking up the germline V gene yields CDR1 SGHTA and CDR2 FQGNSA. Library generation was performed with the immunoSEQ multiplex PCR assay. Entries here come from immuneACCESS through TCRdb and include only in-frame sequences with V and J called. Some clones fail to appear in such tables; in the studies checked, an unresolved V gene covers under half of the shortfall, and the cause of the remainder is unknown. The sample has around 6,600 clones on record, 77% of them singletons. The top ten clones comprise around a sixth of the sample.

This specimen was taken from a patient who underwent chemoradiotherapy. Recombination connected TRBV7-2 to TRBJ2-1; the D gene is possibly TRBD1 or TRBD2, each agreeing over 5 bases. The receptor comes from a human donor with HPV-associated anogenital cancer. The CDR3 sequence is CASSLGGWDEQFF. The DNA sequence follows: TGTGCCAGCAGCTTAGGGGGGTGGGATGAGCAGTTCTTC.